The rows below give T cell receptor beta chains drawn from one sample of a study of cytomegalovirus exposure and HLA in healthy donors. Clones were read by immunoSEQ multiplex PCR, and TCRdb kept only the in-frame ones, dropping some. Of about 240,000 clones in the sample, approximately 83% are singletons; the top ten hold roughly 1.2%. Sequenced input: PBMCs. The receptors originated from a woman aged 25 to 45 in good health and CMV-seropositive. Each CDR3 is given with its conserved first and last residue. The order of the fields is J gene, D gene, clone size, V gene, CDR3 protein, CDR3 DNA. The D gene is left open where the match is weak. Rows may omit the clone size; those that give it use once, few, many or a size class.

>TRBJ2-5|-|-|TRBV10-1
CASSGTLQETQYF
TGCGCCAGCTCCGGGACACTCCAAGAGACCCAGTACTTC
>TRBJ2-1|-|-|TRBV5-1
CASSLAPGSYNEQFF
TGCGCCAGCAGCCTAGCACCCGGCTCCTACAATGAGCAGTTCTTC
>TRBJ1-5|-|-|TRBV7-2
CASSGNSNQPQHF
TGTGCCAGCAGCGGCAATAGCAATCAGCCCCAGCATTTT
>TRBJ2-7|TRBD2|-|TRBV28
CASSLPQRGSYEQYF
TGTGCCAGCAGTTTACCGCAGCGGGGTTCCTACGAGCAGTACTTC
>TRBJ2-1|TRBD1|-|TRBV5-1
CASSLWFGGTGESYNEQFF
TGCGCCAGCAGCTTGTGGTTTGGGGGGACAGGGGAGTCCTACAATGAGCAGTTCTTC
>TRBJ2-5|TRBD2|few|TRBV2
CARQSGLDQETQYF
TGTGCCCGACAATCAGGACTAGACCAAGAGACCCAGTACTTC
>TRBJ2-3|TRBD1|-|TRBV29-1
CSAAGGQTRTDTQYF
TGCAGCGCCGCAGGGGGCCAAACACGCACAGATACGCAGTATTTT
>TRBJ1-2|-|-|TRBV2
CASSEAVWGRANYGYTF
TGTGCCAGCAGTGAAGCGGTCTGGGGCAGGGCTAACTATGGCTACACCTTC
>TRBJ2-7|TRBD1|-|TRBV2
CASSAPGTGSYEQYF
TGTGCCAGCAGCGCACCCGGGACAGGCTCCTACGAGCAGTACTTC
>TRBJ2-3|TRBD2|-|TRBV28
CASYGLVADTQYF
TGTGCCAGTTACGGACTAGTTGCAGATACGCAGTATTTT
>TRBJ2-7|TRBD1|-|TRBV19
CASSFGQGDYEQYF
TGTGCCAGTAGTTTCGGACAGGGGGACTACGAGCAGTACTTC
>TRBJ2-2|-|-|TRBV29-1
CSVEEGGANTGELFF
TGCAGCGTTGAAGAGGGCGGGGCGAACACCGGGGAGCTGTTTTTT
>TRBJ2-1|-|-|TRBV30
CAWSVGLPSRNDYNEQFF
TGTGCCTGGAGTGTTGGCCTCCCCTCTAGAAACGACTACAATGAGCAGTTCTTC
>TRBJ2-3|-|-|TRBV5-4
CASRDSTDTQYF
TGTGCCAGCAGGGACTCCACAGATACGCAGTATTTT
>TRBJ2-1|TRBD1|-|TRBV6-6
CASSYSGTGVEQFF
TGTGCCAGCAGTTACTCGGGGACAGGGGTTGAGCAGTTCTTC
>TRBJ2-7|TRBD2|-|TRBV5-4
CASSDASGRAIYEQYF
TGTGCCAGCAGCGACGCTAGCGGGAGGGCCATTTACGAGCAGTACTTC
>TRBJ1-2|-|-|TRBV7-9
CASSFLSGTLSVGYTF
TGTGCCAGCAGCTTTTTATCAGGGACACTAAGTGTGGGCTACACCTTC
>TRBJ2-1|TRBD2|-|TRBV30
CAWSVSSGRHYEQFF
TGTGCCTGGAGTGTGTCTAGCGGGAGACATTATGAGCAGTTCTTC
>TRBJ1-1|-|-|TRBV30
CAWSVLADAGGRAFF
TGTGCCTGGAGTGTACTGGCCGATGCCGGCGGTAGAGCTTTCTTT
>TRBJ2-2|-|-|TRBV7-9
CASSLAFGGSTGELFF
TGTGCCAGCAGCTTAGCATTCGGCGGCTCCACCGGGGAGCTGTTTTTT
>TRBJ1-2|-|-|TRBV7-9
CASSVYRVPYGYTF
TGTGCCAGCAGCGTCTACCGGGTGCCCTATGGCTACACCTTC
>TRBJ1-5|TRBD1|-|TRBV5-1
CASSFGTGSYSNQPQHF
TGCGCCAGCAGCTTCGGGACAGGAAGTTATAGCAATCAGCCCCAGCATTTT
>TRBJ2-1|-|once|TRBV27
CASSSLSIRGSYNEQFF
TGTGCCAGCAGTTCCTTATCTATTCGCGGCTCCTACAATGAGCAGTTCTTC
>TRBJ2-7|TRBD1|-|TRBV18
CASPDRVCEQYF
TGTGCCAGCCCGGACAGGGTATGTGAGCAGTACTTC
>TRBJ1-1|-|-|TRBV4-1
CASSQRGWDTEAFF
TGCGCCAGCAGCCAAAGGGGATGGGACACTGAAGCTTTCTTT
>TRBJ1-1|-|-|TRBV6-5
CASSYSAGMATEAFF
TGTGCCAGCAGTTACTCGGCAGGTATGGCCACTGAAGCTTTCTTT
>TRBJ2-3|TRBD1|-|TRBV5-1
CASSFWTGGPDTQYF
TGCGCCAGCAGCTTTTGGACAGGGGGGCCAGATACGCAGTATTTT
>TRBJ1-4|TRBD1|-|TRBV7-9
CASSWDSPNEKLFF
TGTGCCAGCAGCTGGGACAGTCCAAATGAAAAACTGTTTTTT
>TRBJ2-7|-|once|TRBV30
CAWSVSGPSEHYEQYF
TGTGCCTGGAGTGTCTCGGGGCCTAGCGAACACTACGAGCAGTACTTC